Listed below are T cell receptor beta chains from one sample, sequenced in a study of CD8+ T cells in alopecia areata. The data were produced by immunoSEQ multiplex PCR, yet TCRdb's version contains in-frame clones alone and is incomplete. This sample yields about 190,000 clones, of which 64% are seen a single time; 4% to 5% belongs to the top ten. Sequenced here: CD4+ T cells sorted from blood, sampled at week 4, from a patient treated with tofacitinib. The receptors come from a human donor with alopecia areata. CDR3s include the opening cysteine and the closing phenylalanine or tryptophan. Fields, in order: V gene, clone size, D gene, J gene, CDR3 DNA, CDR3 protein. A D gene is named only where the DNA matches it firmly. Not every row has a clone size; where given, it reads once, few, many or a size class.

v_call: TRBV5-6
clone_size: .
d_call: .
j_call: TRBJ2-4
cdr3_nt: TGTGCCAGCAGCTTGGTGTCAGCCAAAAACATTCAGTACTTC
cdr3_aa: CASSLVSAKNIQYF

v_call: TRBV19
clone_size: .
d_call: .
j_call: TRBJ1-5
cdr3_nt: TGTGCCAGTAGTAACCGGGCCGGGCAGCCCCAGCATTTT
cdr3_aa: CASSNRAGQPQHF

v_call: TRBV2
clone_size: few
d_call: .
j_call: TRBJ2-5
cdr3_nt: TGTGCCAGCAGTGAACATCAAGAGACCCAGTACTTC
cdr3_aa: CASSEHQETQYF

v_call: TRBV29-1
clone_size: few
d_call: .
j_call: TRBJ2-7
cdr3_nt: TGCAGCGCCCTACCTTCGTGGGCGGGGGAGCAGTACTTC
cdr3_aa: CSALPSWAGEQYF

v_call: TRBV14
clone_size: .
d_call: .
j_call: TRBJ1-5
cdr3_nt: TGTGCCAGCAGCCAATTTGGGGGCGGTCAGCCCCAGCATTTT
cdr3_aa: CASSQFGGGQPQHF

v_call: TRBV9
clone_size: once
d_call: .
j_call: TRBJ1-2
cdr3_nt: TGTGCCAGCAGCGTAGTGGGTCAGGGCAATGGTGGCTACACCTTC
cdr3_aa: CASSVVGQGNGGYTF

v_call: TRBV7-9
clone_size: once
d_call: .
j_call: TRBJ2-1
cdr3_nt: TGTGCCAGCAGCTTAGTGGGGACCGGGGGCAATGAGCAGTTCTTC
cdr3_aa: CASSLVGTGGNEQFF

v_call: TRBV7-2
clone_size: few
d_call: .
j_call: TRBJ1-1
cdr3_nt: TGTGCCAGCAGCTACTCGTACAACACTGAAGCTTTCTTT
cdr3_aa: CASSYSYNTEAFF

v_call: TRBV29-1
clone_size: .
d_call: .
j_call: TRBJ1-1
cdr3_nt: TGCAGCGTTGTTCGGGGGGCCCCCGATCAAGCTTTCTTT
cdr3_aa: CSVVRGAPDQAFF

v_call: TRBV29-1
clone_size: few
d_call: TRBD1
j_call: TRBJ2-7
cdr3_nt: TGCAGCGTTGGGGACAGGGGCTACGAGCAGTACTTC
cdr3_aa: CSVGDRGYEQYF

v_call: TRBV6-6
clone_size: .
d_call: .
j_call: TRBJ1-4
cdr3_nt: TGTGCCAGCAGTAAACAGGGCGCGCAGGAAAAACTGTTTTTT
cdr3_aa: CASSKQGAQEKLFF

v_call: TRBV5-1
clone_size: .
d_call: .
j_call: TRBJ2-5
cdr3_nt: TGCGCCAGCACTATCTGGACAGATCAAGAGACCCAGTACTTC
cdr3_aa: CASTIWTDQETQYF

v_call: TRBV7-2
clone_size: few
d_call: TRBD1
j_call: TRBJ2-5
cdr3_nt: TGTGCCAGCAGCTTAGGGACAGGAAGACAAGAGACCCAGTACTTC
cdr3_aa: CASSLGTGRQETQYF

v_call: TRBV30
clone_size: .
d_call: .
j_call: TRBJ2-2
cdr3_nt: TGTGCCTGGAGTGTGGGGGGACATCCCGGGGAGCTGTTTTTT
cdr3_aa: CAWSVGGHPGELFF

v_call: TRBV4-3
clone_size: .
d_call: .
j_call: TRBJ1-2
cdr3_nt: TGCGCCAGCAGCCAAGATTTAGGCAGGGCTAACTATGGCTACACCTTC
cdr3_aa: CASSQDLGRANYGYTF

v_call: TRBV7-9
clone_size: .
d_call: .
j_call: TRBJ2-2
cdr3_nt: TGTGCCAGCACCCTAATAAACACCGGGGAGCTGTTTTTT
cdr3_aa: CASTLINTGELFF

v_call: TRBV29-1
clone_size: .
d_call: TRBD1
j_call: TRBJ2-3
cdr3_nt: TGCAGCGTGGGACAGGGTAGGTCAGATACGCAGTATTTT
cdr3_aa: CSVGQGRSDTQYF

v_call: TRBV6-6
clone_size: .
d_call: TRBD1
j_call: TRBJ1-1
cdr3_nt: TGTGCCAGCAGTGGACAGGGAAGATCCACTGAAGCTTTCTTT
cdr3_aa: CASSGQGRSTEAFF

v_call: TRBV29-1
clone_size: .
d_call: TRBD1
j_call: TRBJ1-2
cdr3_nt: TGCAGCGTGACAGGGACAACTAACTATGGCTACACCTTC
cdr3_aa: CSVTGTTNYGYTF

v_call: TRBV4-1
clone_size: once
d_call: TRBD2
j_call: TRBJ2-4
cdr3_nt: TGCGCCAGCAGCCAAGATTGGACTAGCGGGGGGACCAAAAACATTCAGTACTTC
cdr3_aa: CASSQDWTSGGTKNIQYF

v_call: TRBV7-2
clone_size: .
d_call: .
j_call: TRBJ2-5
cdr3_nt: TGTGCCAGCAGCCTTAGCGCGGAAGAGACCCAGTACTTC
cdr3_aa: CASSLSAEETQYF

v_call: TRBV29-1
clone_size: .
d_call: TRBD1
j_call: TRBJ2-7
cdr3_nt: TGCAGCACAATGACAGGGGTGTACGAGCAGTACTTC
cdr3_aa: CSTMTGVYEQYF

v_call: TRBV30
clone_size: .
d_call: .
j_call: TRBJ2-2
cdr3_nt: TGTGCCTGGACAGGGAACACCGGGGAGCTGTTTTTT
cdr3_aa: CAWTGNTGELFF

v_call: TRBV6-1
clone_size: .
d_call: TRBD2
j_call: TRBJ2-1
cdr3_nt: TGTGCCAGCAGTGTCGGTCGGGGGGGTTTCGCTGAGCAGTTCTTC
cdr3_aa: CASSVGRGGFAEQFF

v_call: TRBV5-1
clone_size: .
d_call: .
j_call: TRBJ2-3
cdr3_nt: TGCGCCAGCAGCTTAAATCAGGCTCAAGATACGCAGTATTTT
cdr3_aa: CASSLNQAQDTQYF

v_call: TRBV29-1
clone_size: .
d_call: .
j_call: TRBJ1-2
cdr3_nt: TGCAGCGTTGACGGGGGAGGTGGCTACACCTTC
cdr3_aa: CSVDGGGGYTF

v_call: TRBV30
clone_size: .
d_call: .
j_call: TRBJ1-5
cdr3_nt: TGTGCCTGGAATCAGCCCCAGCATTTT
cdr3_aa: CAWNQPQHF

v_call: TRBV2
clone_size: few
d_call: .
j_call: TRBJ1-6
cdr3_nt: TGTGCCAGCAGTGCAGGACCGAATTCACCCCTCCACTTT
cdr3_aa: CASSAGPNSPLHF

v_call: TRBV19
clone_size: .
d_call: TRBD2
j_call: TRBJ2-3
cdr3_nt: TGTGCCAGTAGTTCCGGGACTAGCCCCACAGATACGCAGTATTTT
cdr3_aa: CASSSGTSPTDTQYF

v_call: TRBV27
clone_size: .
d_call: .
j_call: TRBJ1-2
cdr3_nt: TGTGCCAGCAGTTTGTCCGGGTTCCGAGGGGGCTACACCTTC
cdr3_aa: CASSLSGFRGGYTF

v_call: TRBV6-6
clone_size: few
d_call: .
j_call: TRBJ1-1
cdr3_nt: TGTGCCAGCAGTTATACGGGGCGGGACACTGAAGCTTTCTTT
cdr3_aa: CASSYTGRDTEAFF

v_call: TRBV29-1
clone_size: .
d_call: .
j_call: TRBJ2-5
cdr3_nt: TGCAGCGTTGATAGGGGGGGAGAGACCCAGTACTTC
cdr3_aa: CSVDRGGETQYF

v_call: TRBV9
clone_size: .
d_call: .
j_call: TRBJ2-6
cdr3_nt: TGTGCCAGCCGATATTCTGGGGCCAACGTCCTGACTTTC
cdr3_aa: CASRYSGANVLTF

v_call: TRBV2
clone_size: few
d_call: .
j_call: TRBJ2-5
cdr3_nt: TGTGCCAGCACCCGGGGCGAGACCCAGTACTTC
cdr3_aa: CASTRGETQYF

v_call: TRBV30
clone_size: .
d_call: .
j_call: TRBJ2-7
cdr3_nt: TGTGCCTGGAGCGCCCGGGGTCCGCAGTACTTC
cdr3_aa: CAWSARGPQYF

v_call: TRBV30
clone_size: .
d_call: .
j_call: TRBJ2-7
cdr3_nt: TGTGCCTGGAGTGTACTGGGCCGTGACGAGCAGTACTTC
cdr3_aa: CAWSVLGRDEQYF

v_call: TRBV20-1
clone_size: once
d_call: .
j_call: TRBJ1-2
cdr3_nt: TGCAGTGCTGCTGACAGCCATGGCTACACCTTC
cdr3_aa: CSAADSHGYTF

v_call: TRBV7-3
clone_size: .
d_call: TRBD2
j_call: TRBJ2-5
cdr3_nt: TGTGCCAGCAGCTTAGGGCCGAGGGCTAGCGGAAGAGAGACCCAGTACTTC
cdr3_aa: CASSLGPRASGRETQYF

v_call: TRBV29-1
clone_size: .
d_call: TRBD2
j_call: TRBJ2-1
cdr3_nt: TGCAGCGTACGAAGACTAGCGGGGTACAATGAGCAGTTCTTC
cdr3_aa: CSVRRLAGYNEQFF

v_call: TRBV5-1
clone_size: .
d_call: .
j_call: TRBJ2-5
cdr3_nt: TGCGCCAGCAGCTCCGCTGGGACAAGCCAAGAGACCCAGTACTTC
cdr3_aa: CASSSAGTSQETQYF

v_call: TRBV29-1
clone_size: few
d_call: TRBD1
j_call: TRBJ1-1
cdr3_nt: TGCAGCGTTGATGGGACAGGGCAGGGAGCTTTCTTT
cdr3_aa: CSVDGTGQGAFF

v_call: TRBV19
clone_size: .
d_call: .
j_call: TRBJ1-5
cdr3_nt: TGTGCCAGTAGTATGGCCACCGGGGGGCCCCAGCATTTT
cdr3_aa: CASSMATGGPQHF

v_call: TRBV6-5
clone_size: once
d_call: .
j_call: TRBJ1-6
cdr3_nt: TGTGCCAGCACCCGTCAGGGGAATTCACCCCTCCACTTT
cdr3_aa: CASTRQGNSPLHF

v_call: TRBV11-3
clone_size: .
d_call: TRBD2
j_call: TRBJ2-5
cdr3_nt: TGTGCCAGCAGCCCTGGGACTAGCGGGCACCAAGAGACCCAGTACTTC
cdr3_aa: CASSPGTSGHQETQYF

v_call: TRBV9
clone_size: .
d_call: .
j_call: TRBJ2-1
cdr3_nt: TGTGCCAGCAGCGTAGAAGGTTTCAATGAGCAGTTCTTC
cdr3_aa: CASSVEGFNEQFF

v_call: TRBV7-9
clone_size: .
d_call: .
j_call: TRBJ1-1
cdr3_nt: TGTGCCAGCAGCTTACAGGGAGGGTTGAACACTGAAGCTTTCTTT
cdr3_aa: CASSLQGGLNTEAFF

v_call: TRBV29-1
clone_size: once
d_call: .
j_call: TRBJ1-1
cdr3_nt: TGCAGCGCCGTACAGGGAATGAACACTGAAGCTTTCTTT
cdr3_aa: CSAVQGMNTEAFF

v_call: TRBV11-2
clone_size: .
d_call: .
j_call: TRBJ2-7
cdr3_nt: TGTGCCAGCAGCTTACAGTCCTACGAGCAGTACTTC
cdr3_aa: CASSLQSYEQYF

v_call: TRBV30
clone_size: .
d_call: .
j_call: TRBJ2-3
cdr3_nt: TGTGCCTGGAGTGTACCACCCACAGATACGCAGTATTTT
cdr3_aa: CAWSVPPTDTQYF